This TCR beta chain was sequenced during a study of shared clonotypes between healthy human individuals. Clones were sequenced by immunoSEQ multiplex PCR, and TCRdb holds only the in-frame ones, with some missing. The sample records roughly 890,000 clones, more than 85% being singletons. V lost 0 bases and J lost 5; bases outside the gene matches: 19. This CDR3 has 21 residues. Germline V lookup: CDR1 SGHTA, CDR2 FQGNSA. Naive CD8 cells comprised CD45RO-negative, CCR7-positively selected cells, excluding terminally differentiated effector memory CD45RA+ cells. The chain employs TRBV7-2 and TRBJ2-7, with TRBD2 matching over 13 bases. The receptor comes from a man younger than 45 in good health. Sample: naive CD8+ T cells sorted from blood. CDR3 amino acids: CASSLASGLAGALRLRDEQYF. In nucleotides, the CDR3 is TGTGCCAGCAGCTTAGCATCAGGACTAGCGGGAGCCTTACGTTTGAGGGACGAGCAGTACTTC.